This T cell receptor beta chain originates from a study of T cell repertoires in cytomegalovirus infection. Study in general: Public TCR beta signature analysis indicated the presence of both CMV infection and matching HLA type.

This clonotype was found a few times. As yet, its antigen is unknown. V was clipped by 2 bases and J by 5 bases, with 15 bases between them. The CDR3 extends over 15 amino acids. Per germline, CDR1 MNHNS and CDR2 SASEGT. TCRdb used MiXCR to reprocess the reads, holding one entry per CDR3 protein. The data show 230,000 or so distinct CDR3 sequences, over 15% seen once. Study-level points and caveats: CMV-specific TCR beta clonotypes restricted by HLA-C were the ones dominating the ex vivo response. People with CMV and the relevant HLA were identified by cumulative public TCR beta family frequency.

The TCR comes from a human donor in good health (CMV status not recorded). Some clones in this sample may be carry-over from other donors' samples. Specimen: CD8+ T cells from PBMCs. V usage is TRBV6-1 and J usage is TRBJ2-5, with D possibly being TRBD2 (6 bases). CDR3 residues: CASSEFGGFGETQYF. DNA of the CDR3: TGTGCCAGCAGTGAATTTGGGGGGTTCGGGGAGACCCAGTACTTC.